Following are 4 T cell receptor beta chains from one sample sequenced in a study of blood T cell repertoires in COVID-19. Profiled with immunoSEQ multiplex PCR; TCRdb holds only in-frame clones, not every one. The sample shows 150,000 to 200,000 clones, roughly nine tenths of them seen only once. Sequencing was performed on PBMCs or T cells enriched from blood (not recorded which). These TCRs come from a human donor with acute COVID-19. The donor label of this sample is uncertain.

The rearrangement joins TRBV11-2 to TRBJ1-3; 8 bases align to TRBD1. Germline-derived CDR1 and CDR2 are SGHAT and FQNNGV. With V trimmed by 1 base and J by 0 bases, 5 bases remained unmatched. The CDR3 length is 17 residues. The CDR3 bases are TGTGCCAGCAGCTTAGGGGACAGGTTTCGCTCTGGAAACACCATATATTTT. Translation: CASSLGDRFRSGNTIYF.

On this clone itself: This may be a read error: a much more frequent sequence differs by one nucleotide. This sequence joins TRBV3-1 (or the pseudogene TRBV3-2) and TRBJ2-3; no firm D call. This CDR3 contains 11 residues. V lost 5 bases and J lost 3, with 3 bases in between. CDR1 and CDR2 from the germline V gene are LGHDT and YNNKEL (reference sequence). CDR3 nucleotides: TGTGCCAGCAGCTATACAGATACGCAGTATTTT. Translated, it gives CASSYTDTQYF.

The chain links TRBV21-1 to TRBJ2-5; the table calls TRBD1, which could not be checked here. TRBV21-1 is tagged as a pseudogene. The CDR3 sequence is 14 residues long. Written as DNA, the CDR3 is TGTGCCAGCAGCTCAACAGGGTTTGGAGAGACCCAGTACTTC. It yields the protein CASSSTGFGETQYF.

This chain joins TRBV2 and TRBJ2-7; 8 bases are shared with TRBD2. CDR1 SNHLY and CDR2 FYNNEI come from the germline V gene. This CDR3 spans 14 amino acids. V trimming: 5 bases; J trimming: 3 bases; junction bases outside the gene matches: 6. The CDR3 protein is CASSRAGGRYEQYF. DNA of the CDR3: TGTGCCAGCAGTCGCGCGGGGGGCCGCTACGAGCAGTACTTC.